A single sample gave rise to the 32 T cell receptor beta chains below, sequenced in a study of cytomegalovirus exposure and HLA in healthy donors. Amplification used 60 Vbeta primers and 13 Jbeta primers. This table comes from immunoSEQ multiplex PCR, and its TCRdb copy is limited to in-frame clones, with some not included. This table holds some 56,000 clones, approximately 52% found once. The material sequenced was PBMCs. Source of these receptors: a human donor in good health.

The V and J genes are TRBV6-6 and TRBJ1-2; the match to TRBD1 covers 8 bases. The germline V gene encodes CDR1 MNHNY and CDR2 SVGAGI (reference sequence). J lost 3 bases, V lost 5 bases, and 2 bases had no gene match. This CDR3 region has 13 residues. The CDR3: CASSPTGDYGYTF. In nucleotides, the CDR3 is TGTGCCAGCAGTCCGACAGGGGACTATGGCTACACCTTC.

V is TRBV5-1 and J is TRBJ1-5, with 11 nucleotides matching TRBD1. This CDR3 is built from 15 residues. CDR1 is SGHRS and CDR2 is YFSETQ in the germline V gene. V lost 0 bases to trimming and J lost 5 bases; unmatched junction nucleotides: 1. In DNA, the CDR3 is TGCGCCAGCAGCTTGGGGACAGGGGGCGATCAGCCCCAGCATTTT. Translated, it gives CASSLGTGGDQPQHF.

The chain recombines TRBV5-6 with TRBJ2-7; the D gene is possibly TRBD2 (5 bases). The CDR3 extends over 14 amino acids. V dropped 1 base and J dropped 1 base, with 9 bases sitting between them. In germline, CDR1 is SGHDT, CDR2 YYEEEE. CDR3 in DNA: TGTGCCAGCAGCTTGCCCGGGAAATCCTACGAGCAGTACTTC. It is translated as CASSLPGKSYEQYF. Using reference TRBV5-6 and TRBJ2-7 for the parts outside the CDR3, the full variable domain is DAGVTQSPTHLIKTRGQQVTLRCSPKSGHDTVSWYQQALGQGPQFIFQYYEEEERQRGNFPDRFSGHQFPNYSSELNVNALLLGDSALYLCASSLPGKSYEQYFGPGTRLTVT.

This clone has only a few counts. The V gene is TRBV5-4, the J gene TRBJ1-2; 8 bases are a match to TRBD1. CDR3 length: 15 residues. V trimming: 1 base; J trimming: 5 bases; junction bases outside the gene matches: 7. Germline CDR1 SGHNT, CDR2 YYREEE (reference sequence). CDR3 region: CASSLSWTGNYGYTF. The CDR3 coding sequence is TGTGCCAGCAGCTTGAGTTGGACAGGGAATTATGGCTACACCTTC. Complete variable domain (other parts from reference TRBV5-4 and TRBJ1-2): ETGVTQSPTHLIKTRGQQVTLRCSSQSGHNTVSWYQQALGQGPQFIFQYYREEENGRGNFPPRFSGLQFPNYSSELNVNALELDDSALYLCASSLSWTGNYGYTFGSGTRLTVV.

CDR3 region: CASGRGTYEQYF. In DNA, the CDR3 is TGTGCCAGCGGCAGGGGAACCTACGAGCAGTACTTC. The genes are TRBV6-6 and TRBJ2-7; the D gene is possibly TRBD1 (6 bases). V lost 8 bases to trimming and J lost 2 bases, with 10 bases between them. The V gene's germline CDR1 is MNHNY and CDR2 SVGAGI (reference sequence). CDR3 length: 12 residues.

This chain uses TRBV12-5 with TRBJ2-3; 8 bases are shared with TRBD2. The trim removed 5 bases at V and 7 bases at J, leaving 14 bases unmatched. CDR1 LGHNT and CDR2 FRNRAP come from the germline V gene. This CDR3 has 16 residues. The DNA of the CDR3 is TGTGCTAGTGGTCCCACCCCGAAGCGGGGGCAAAATACGCAGTATTTT. Protein: CASGPTPKRGQNTQYF.

The chain carries TRBV6-5 and TRBJ1-1, with 10 bases that match TRBD1. The CDR3 is 16 amino acids. Germline loops: CDR1 MNHEY, CDR2 SVGAGI. J gave up 5 bases and V 4 bases, and 10 bases lay outside the gene matches. Here the CDR3 reads CASSSGTGVRSTEAFF. The CDR3 DNA reads as TGTGCCAGCAGTTCCGGGACAGGGGTAAGAAGTACTGAAGCTTTCTTT.

CDR3 amino acids: CASSHGGLPTDTQYF. DNA of the CDR3: TGCGCCAGCAGTCATGGGGGGTTGCCCACAGATACGCAGTATTTT. The J gene is TRBJ2-3, the V gene TRBV23-1; possible D gene TRBD2, 6 bases. TRBV23-1 carries the ORF label, with uncertain function. This CDR3 has 15 residues. V lost 3 bases and J lost 2, with 12 bases in between.

This clone was seen a few times. The rearrangement joins TRBV9 to TRBJ1-4; D uncertain. The germline gives CDR1 SGDLS, CDR2 YYNGEE. This CDR3 region has 11 residues. Deletions cut 3 bases from V and 7 bases from J, with 4 bases between. The CDR3 protein is CASSAGEKLFF. CDR3 bases: TGTGCCAGCAGCGCAGGTGAAAAACTGTTTTTT.

The gene calls are TRBV27 and TRBJ2-3; 7 bases match TRBD1. Germline V gives CDR1 MNHEY, CDR2 SMNVEV (reference sequence). This CDR3 has 14 amino acids. After removal of 5 bases from V and 6 bases from J, the junction contained 8 bases not matched to a gene. Here the CDR3 reads CASSISNRGDTQYF. The CDR3 DNA reads as TGTGCCAGCAGTATCTCGAACAGGGGTGATACGCAGTATTTT.

The genes are TRBV11-2 and TRBJ1-5; TRBD1 aligns across 8 bases. The CDR3 runs 13 residues. Losses at the gene ends were 3 bases for V and 6 bases for J; bases not matched to a gene: 1. CDR1 is SGHAT, CDR2 FQNNGV, per germline. Here the CDR3 DNA reads TGTGCCAGCAGCTTCCAGGGGGCTCAGCCCCAGCATTTT. Translated: CASSFQGAQPQHF.

In this sample, this clone turned up once. The chain combines TRBV11-2 with TRBJ1-1, with D possibly being TRBD1 (5 bases). The length of the CDR3 is 14 residues. The germline V gene has CDR1 SGHAT and CDR2 FQNNGV. V dropped 1 base and J dropped 5 bases, with 11 bases sitting between them. CDR3: CASSLAGGGTEAFF. The DNA for the CDR3 is TGTGCCAGCAGCTTAGCCGGGGGAGGTACTGAAGCTTTCTTT.

The rearrangement links TRBV7-9 to TRBJ2-7, with D possibly matching TRBD2 (7 bases). V was pared by 5 bases and J by 5 bases, with 25 bases between. Germline V gene data show CDR1 as SEHNR and CDR2 as FQNEAQ (reference sequence). The CDR3 is 17 amino acids. The CDR3 DNA reads TGTGCCAGCAGCGGTGGGGGGGGGCAGGGAGGGCTCCACGAGCAGTACTTC. Translated, it gives CASSGGGGQGGLHEQYF.

V usage is TRBV6-1 and J usage is TRBJ1-6; the D is unclear. Germline V gene lookup returns CDR1 MNHNS and CDR2 SASEGT. CDR3 length equals 12 residues. V was trimmed by 3 bases and J by 9 bases, leaving 6 bases between them. This CDR3 is CASSDTSSPLHF. The CDR3, as DNA: TGTGCCAGCAGTGATACGAGTTCACCCCTCCACTTT.

V is TRBV7-2 and J is TRBJ2-5; D gene ambiguous. This CDR3 contains 12 residues. Germline V gene sequence: CDR1 SGHTA, CDR2 FQGNSA. V was cut by 1 base and J by 2 bases, with 2 bases left in between. The CDR3: CASSLVQETQYF. CDR3 nucleotides: TGTGCCAGCAGCTTAGTACAAGAGACCCAGTACTTC.

The J gene is TRBJ2-3, the V gene TRBV19, with 9 bases aligning to TRBD1. Germline-derived CDR1 and CDR2 are LNHDA and SQIVND (reference sequence). The CDR3 contains 16 residues. Trimming took 0 bases from V and 4 from J; bases not matched to a gene: 5. This CDR3 is CASSIEGQGGADTQYF. CDR3 DNA: TGTGCCAGTAGTATAGAGGGACAGGGAGGCGCAGATACGCAGTATTTT. The full variable domain, its missing parts supplied by reference TRBV19 and TRBJ2-3, is DGGITQSPKYLFRKEGQNVTLSCEQNLNHDAMYWYRQDPGQGLRLIYYSQIVNDFQKGDIAEGYSVSREKKESFPLTVTSAQKNPTAFYLCASSIEGQGGADTQYFGPGTRLTVL.

This clone was picked up a small number of times. The gene calls are TRBV27 and TRBJ2-3, with D perhaps TRBD2 (7 bases). The length of the CDR3 is 15 residues. V was cut by 4 bases and J by 4 bases, with 15 bases left in between. In germline, CDR1 is MNHEY, CDR2 SMNVEV (reference sequence). CDR3 residues: CASSSAGAHADTQYF. The CDR3, as DNA: TGTGCCAGCAGTTCCGCGGGGGCCCACGCAGATACGCAGTATTTT.

This clone was picked up a small number of times. This chain connects TRBV16 to TRBJ2-1; D call uncertain. Trimming cost V 0 bases and J 6 bases, with 9 bases left between them. The CDR3 extends over 14 amino acids. Germline values: CDR1 KGHSY, CDR2 FQNENV. Here the CDR3 DNA reads TGTGCCAGCAGCCAATCAATTATCGGCAATGAGCAGTTCTTC. The encoded protein is CASSQSIIGNEQFF.

The chain has TRBV9 and TRBJ2-5; perhaps TRBD2 as D (6 bases). CDR1 and CDR2 (germline): SGDLS, YYNGEE. The V end lost 3 bases, the J end lost 1 base, and 19 bases lay between the germline ends. The CDR3 is made up of 17 amino acids. The CDR3 coding sequence is TGTGCCAGCAGCGGAGAGATCCCGGGCGGGGCCCAAGAGACCCAGTACTTC. It is translated as CASSGEIPGGAQETQYF.

The rearrangement uses TRBV28 and TRBJ2-1, with 7 bases identical to TRBD2. CDR1 is MDHEN, CDR2 SYDVKM, per germline. There are 15 residues in the CDR3. J was trimmed by 3 bases and V by 6 bases; bases with no gene match: 8. The DNA of the CDR3 is TGTGCCAGCAGCCTCGGGGAGGGGCACTACAATGAGCAGTTCTTC. Translating gives CASSLGEGHYNEQFF.

The chain recombines TRBV6-5 with TRBJ2-3; tentative D call: TRBD2 (6 bases). CDR1 and CDR2 (germline): MNHEY, SVGAGI. The CDR3 is 15 amino acids. Trimming cost V 3 bases and J 0 bases, with 10 bases left between them. This chain's CDR3 is CASSYTGTSTDTQYF. CDR3 sequence (DNA): TGTGCCAGCAGTTATACGGGGACTAGCACAGATACGCAGTATTTT.

The V call is TRBV5-6, the J call TRBJ2-1; tentatively, D is TRBD2 (6 bases). The V end lost 5 bases, the J end lost 8 bases, and 29 bases lay between the germline ends. The CDR3 extends over 18 amino acids. Germline V gene sequence: CDR1 SGHDT, CDR2 YYEEEE. This chain's CDR3 is CASSTSAGGEEWGDEQFF. The CDR3 DNA follows: TGTGCCAGCAGTACCTCGGCGGGCGGGGAGGAATGGGGAGATGAGCAGTTCTTC.

The chain couples TRBV6-1 to TRBJ2-3; tentatively, D is TRBD2 (5 bases). The germline V gene encodes CDR1 MNHNS and CDR2 SASEGT. The CDR3 runs to 14 residues. V was clipped by 4 bases and J by 0 bases, with 8 bases between them. In DNA form, the CDR3 reads TGTGCCAGCAGTGCGCTAGCTAGCACAGATACGCAGTATTTT. As protein: CASSALASTDTQYF.

The CDR3 region has the DNA TGTGCCAGCAGGGGGACGGGGGGCCCCGGGGCCTACAATGAGCAGTTCTTC. Its translation is CASRGTGGPGAYNEQFF. The chain combines TRBV25-1 with TRBJ2-1, with a possible D match to TRBD2 (7 bases). Per germline, CDR1 MGHDK and CDR2 SYGVNS. This CDR3 spans 17 amino acids. Trimming stripped 6 bases from V and 2 bases from J, with 20 bases between. The whole variable domain, filled in from reference TRBV25-1 and TRBJ2-1, reads EADIYQTPRYLVIGTGKKITLECSQTMGHDKMYWYQQDPGMELHLIHYSYGVNSTEKGDLSSESTVSRIRTEHFPLTLESARPSHTSQYLCASRGTGGPGAYNEQFFGPGTRLTVL.

The CDR3: CASSQGAGQSDYGYTF. CDR3 nucleotides: TGTGCCAGCAGCCAAGGGGCTGGACAGTCTGACTATGGCTACACCTTC. This chain joins TRBV5-6 and TRBJ1-2; weak D call: TRBD1 (6 bases). V was pared by 4 bases and J by 3 bases, with 19 bases between. Germline V gene lookup returns CDR1 SGHDT and CDR2 YYEEEE. The CDR3 extends over 16 amino acids.

This rearrangement joins TRBV6-5 to TRBJ1-1, with D maybe TRBD1 (5 bases). This CDR3 comprises 13 residues. Germline V gene sequence: CDR1 MNHEY, CDR2 SVGAGI. The V end was cut by 5 bases, the J end by 5 bases, with 12 bases between. CDR3 nucleotide sequence: TGTGCCAGCAGTGATACGGCAGGGACTGAAGCTTTCTTT. Its protein product is CASSDTAGTEAFF.

The chain combines TRBV7-2 with TRBJ2-7, with 7 bases fitting TRBD1. After removal of 5 bases from V and 1 base from J, the junction contained 5 bases not matched to a gene. The CDR3 runs to 14 residues. From germline, CDR1 is SGHTA and CDR2 FQGNSA. DNA for the CDR3: TGTGCCAGCAGCCCCCCGACAGGGTCCTACGAGCAGTACTTC. Translation: CASSPPTGSYEQYF.

This chain connects TRBV7-9 to TRBJ2-3, with D possibly being TRBD1 (5 bases). CDR1 is SEHNR, CDR2 FQNEAQ, per germline (reference sequence). The V and J ends lost 0 bases and 4 bases respectively, with 8 bases between them. This CDR3 region has 14 residues. The CDR3 reads CASSLAQGADTQYF. The CDR3 DNA is TGTGCCAGCAGCTTAGCCCAGGGCGCAGATACGCAGTATTTT.

This clone has more than one count but fewer than ten. The rearrangement links TRBV11-2 to TRBJ1-6; D is ambiguous. CDR3 length: 11 amino acids. Germline V gives CDR1 SGHAT, CDR2 FQNNGV. Trimming pared 1 base from V and 14 bases from J, leaving 6 bases between. The CDR3: CASSLGQSLHF. For the CDR3, the DNA is TGTGCCAGCAGCTTAGGTCAGTCCCTCCACTTT.

V is TRBV5-1 and J is TRBJ2-2; 8 bases are shared with TRBD1. The germline V gene encodes CDR1 SGHRS and CDR2 YFSETQ. This CDR3 has 15 amino acids. With V trimmed by 4 bases and J by 3 bases, 5 bases remained unmatched. The CDR3: CASSTGQGYTGELFF. In nucleotides, the CDR3 is TGCGCCAGCAGCACAGGACAGGGCTACACCGGGGAGCTGTTTTTT.

This clone was detected only a few times. This chain uses TRBV7-2 with TRBJ2-2, with TRBD2 identical over 14 bases. V was pared by 5 bases and J by 9 bases, with 11 bases of the junction left unmatched. This CDR3 region has 17 residues. CDR1 and CDR2 from the germline V gene are SGHTA and FQGNSA. The CDR3 nucleotides are TGTGCCAGCAGCAGGACCGGGACTAGCGGGGGACACCGGGAGCTGTTTTTT. This encodes CASSRTGTSGGHRELFF.

This chain connects TRBV30 to TRBJ2-3; TRBD2 agrees at 7 bases. CDR1 is GTSNPN, CDR2 SVGIG, per germline (reference sequence). The junction had 6 bases not matched to a gene; V was cut back by 2 bases and J by 4 bases. This CDR3 is 14 amino acids long. The CDR3: CAWSWQAGADTQYF. The CDR3 region has the DNA TGTGCCTGGAGTTGGCAGGCGGGAGCAGATACGCAGTATTTT.